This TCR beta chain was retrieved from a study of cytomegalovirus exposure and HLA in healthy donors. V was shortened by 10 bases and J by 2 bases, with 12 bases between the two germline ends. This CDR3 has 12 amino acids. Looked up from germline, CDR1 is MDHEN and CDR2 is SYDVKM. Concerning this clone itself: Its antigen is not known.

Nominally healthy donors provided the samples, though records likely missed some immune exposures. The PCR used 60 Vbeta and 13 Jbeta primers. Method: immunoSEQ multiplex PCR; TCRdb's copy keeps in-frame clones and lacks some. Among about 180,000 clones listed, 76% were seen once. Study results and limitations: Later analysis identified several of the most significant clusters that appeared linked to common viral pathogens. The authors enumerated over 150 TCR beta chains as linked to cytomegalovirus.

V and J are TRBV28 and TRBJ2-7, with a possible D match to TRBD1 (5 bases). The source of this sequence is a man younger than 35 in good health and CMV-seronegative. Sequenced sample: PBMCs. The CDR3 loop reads CATGLGPYEQYF. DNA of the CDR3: TGTGCCACCGGGTTGGGGCCCTACGAGCAGTACTTC.